Included here is one TCR beta chain sequence, with context. Its antigen is not known. From germline, CDR1 is SGHNT and CDR2 YYREEE (reference sequence). This CDR3 contains 14 residues. Trimming cost V 4 bases and J 5 bases, with 14 bases left between them. The data were obtained in a study of cytotoxic CD8 clonotypes in ibrutinib-treated CLL. The planned depth of sequencing spanned 1 in 200,000 to 1 in 1 million T cells. This table comes from immunoSEQ multiplex PCR, and its TCRdb copy is limited to in-frame clones, with some not included. Among 140,000 or so clones listed, approximately 80% were seen once. Whole-study results and caveats: Clonality measured at baseline exceeded age-matched healthy donors, tracking circulating CD8+ T-cell counts. Baseline levels were approached again at progression, after clonality had risen at ibrutinib response. Treatment saw public clonotypes, which were uncommon, either contract or stay stable.

This clonotype was sampled from a human donor with chronic lymphocytic leukemia. The V call is TRBV5-4, the J call TRBJ2-3; possibly TRBD2 for D (5 bases). The sample consisted of PBMCs, taken after 12 months of ibrutinib treatment. The CDR3 protein is CASSQDLRGDTQYF. CDR3 DNA: TGTGCCAGCAGCCAAGATCTTCGGGGAGATACGCAGTATTTT. The entire variable domain, with the rest obtained from reference TRBV5-4 and TRBJ2-3, is as follows: ETGVTQSPTHLIKTRGQQVTLRCSSQSGHNTVSWYQQALGQGPQFIFQYYREEENGRGNFPPRFSGLQFPNYSSELNVNALELDDSALYLCASSQDLRGDTQYFGPGTRLTVL.